One and the same sample provided the 3 T cell receptor beta chains below, sequenced in a study of T-cell reconstitution after alpha-beta-depleted transplantation in children. Preparation of the TCRbeta library was carried out with unique molecular identifiers. TCRdb passed the PCR reads through MiXCR, listing each CDR3 protein once. The repertoire holds 490,000 or so distinct CDR3 sequences, with around 12% as singletons. Source: PBMCs from the stem cell graft donor, taken from the stem cell graft. These TCRs come from a human donor who donated a stem cell graft to a child with combined immunodeficiency.

There are many counts of this clonotype. The rearrangement uses TRBV29-1 and TRBJ1-2; 9 bases fit TRBD1. V dropped 0 bases and J dropped 6; count of bases not matched to a gene: 8. CDR3 length: 15 residues. The germline gives CDR1 SQVTM, CDR2 ANQGSEA. The CDR3 DNA sequence: TGCAGCGTTGAAGAACAGGGGGCGCGTTTCAATGGCTACACCTTC. It codes for CSVEEQGARFNGYTF.

This chain joins TRBV4-3 and TRBJ1-1; unclear D gene. Trimming took off 1 base at V and 6 bases at J, with 9 bases between the two ends. CDR3 length: 13 residues. Germline CDR1 and CDR2: LGHNA and YSLEER. CDR3 residues: CASSQVFGPEAFF. The CDR3 DNA reads as TGCGCCAGCAGCCAAGTCTTTGGGCCTGAAGCTTTCTTT.

The sample holds a few counts of this clonotype. The V call is TRBV28, the J call TRBJ2-5; 7 nucleotides agree with TRBD1. Trimming at V came to 5 bases and at J to 5 bases, leaving 14 bases not matched to a gene. Germline lookup yields CDR1 MDHEN and CDR2 SYDVKM. The CDR3 loop spans 16 amino acids. The CDR3 is CASSLEGAGYGETQYF. The CDR3 region has the DNA TGTGCCAGCAGTCTTGAGGGGGCAGGGTATGGGGAGACCCAGTACTTC.